This passage covers 29 T cell receptor beta chains from one sample sequenced in a study of blood T cell repertoires in COVID-19. Clones were read by immunoSEQ multiplex PCR, and TCRdb kept only the in-frame ones, dropping some. The profile covers about 170,000 clones, with roughly nine tenths appearing a single time and around 3.3% taken by the ten largest. Sequences were obtained from peripheral blood. The source of these receptors is an older man with acute or convalescent COVID-19.

This clone appeared a few times. The V and J genes are TRBV5-1 and TRBJ1-2; the match to TRBD1 covers 9 bases. This CDR3 has 15 amino acids. Germline CDR1 is SGHRS and CDR2 is YFSETQ. V dropped 3 bases and J dropped 2; count of bases not matched to a gene: 5. The CDR3 sequence: CASSSGGQGNYGYTF. CDR3 DNA: TGCGCCAGCAGCTCCGGCGGACAGGGGAACTATGGCTACACCTTC.

Only a few counts were recorded for this clone. V and J are TRBV29-1 and TRBJ1-4, with 10 bases lining up with TRBD1. The length of the CDR3 is 11 residues. Germline V lookup: CDR1 SQVTM, CDR2 ANQGSEA. V was clipped by 7 bases and J by 13 bases; unmatched bases: 6. CDR3 bases: TGCAGCGCCTTGGACAGGGGGAGACTGTTTTTT. This codes for CSALDRGRLFF.

This clone was seen only a few times. V is TRBV7-2 and J is TRBJ2-1; D is possibly TRBD1 (6 bases). This CDR3 contains 15 residues. Trimming took 3 bases from V and 2 from J, leaving 11 bases between them. Germline CDR1 and CDR2: SGHTA and FQGNSA. The CDR3, as DNA: TGTGCCAGCAGCTTCGTGGACAGTGCCTACAATGAGCAGTTCTTC. This codes for CASSFVDSAYNEQFF.

V usage is TRBV23-1 and J usage is TRBJ1-5; a possible D gene is TRBD1 (5 bases). TRBV23-1 is treated as an ORF (open reading frame) with a function not yet certain. The CDR3 contains 15 residues. With 10 bases removed from V and 2 bases from J, the gap between germline ends came to 18 bases. CDR3 in amino acids: CATPRGERGNQPQHF. As DNA, the CDR3 is TGCGCCACCCCCCGGGGGGAGCGCGGCAATCAGCCCCAGCATTTT.

J is TRBJ2-3 and V is TRBV5-8; tentative D call: TRBD2 (7 bases). Germline loops: CDR1 SGHTS, CDR2 YDEGEE. The CDR3 runs to 14 residues. Between the trimmed V and J ends, which lost 10 bases and 0 bases, there was a span of 15 bases. In DNA, the CDR3 is TGTGCCGGAGGGGGGGAGACTAGCACAGATACGCAGTATTTT. This codes for CAGGGETSTDTQYF.

The table lists this clone with a count of one. The chain employs TRBV30 and TRBJ2-1, with a possible D match to TRBD2 (6 bases). Germline loops: CDR1 GTSNPN, CDR2 SVGIG (reference sequence). V was clipped by 4 bases and J by 5 bases, with 12 bases between them. This CDR3 spans 13 amino acids. The CDR3 loop reads CAWTSGLNNEQFF. As DNA, the CDR3 is TGTGCCTGGACCAGCGGGCTTAACAATGAGCAGTTCTTC.

The genes are TRBV27 and TRBJ2-7; 9 bases line up with TRBD2. This CDR3 region has 17 residues. Per the germline V gene, CDR1 is MNHEY and CDR2 is SMNVEV (reference sequence). Trimming at V came to 2 bases and at J to 0 bases, leaving 8 bases not matched to a gene. Written as DNA, the CDR3 is TGTGCCAGCAGTTTAATGGTAGCGGGAGTTTACTCCTACGAGCAGTACTTC. It codes for CASSLMVAGVYSYEQYF.

J is TRBJ1-1 and V is TRBV15, with a tentative D call TRBD1 (5 bases). Germline-derived CDR1 and CDR2 are LNHNV and YYDKDF (reference sequence). V lost 6 bases to trimming and J lost 0 bases, with 14 bases between them. The CDR3 is 15 residues long. The CDR3 nucleotides are TGTGCCACCAGGCCCAGCGGGGCCATGAACACTGAAGCTTTCTTT. Translated, it gives CATRPSGAMNTEAFF.

V is TRBV19 and J is TRBJ1-5; TRBD1 matches at 12 bases. The V segment lost 10 bases and the J segment 5 bases; nucleotides outside the gene matches: 21. The CDR3 is 19 amino acids. Germline V gene data show CDR1 as LNHDA and CDR2 as SQIVND (reference sequence). The CDR3 region is CATMGQGAPPARRHQPQHF. CDR3 bases: TGTGCCACCATGGGACAGGGGGCGCCTCCGGCTAGAAGACATCAGCCCCAGCATTTT.

The rearrangement links TRBV19 to TRBJ1-1, with TRBD1 identical over 7 bases. The CDR3 consists of 14 residues. Germline V lookup: CDR1 LNHDA, CDR2 SQIVND (reference sequence). The V segment lost 1 base and the J segment 8 bases; nucleotides outside the gene matches: 7. The CDR3 here is CASSIVLGQTEAFF. Written as DNA, the CDR3 is TGTGCCAGTAGTATAGTTTTGGGACAGACCGAAGCTTTCTTT.

The chain couples TRBV4-2 to TRBJ2-2; 7 bases agree with TRBD2. From germline, CDR1 is LGHNA and CDR2 YNFKEQ. Germline trimming cut 6 bases from V and 1 base from J; bases unmatched to any gene: 5. The CDR3 runs 15 residues. The CDR3: CASSLGGGNTGELFF. CDR3 DNA sequence: TGTGCCAGCAGTCTCGGCGGGGGGAACACCGGGGAGCTGTTTTTT.

V usage is TRBV5-1 and J usage is TRBJ1-3; TRBD1 might be the D (5 bases). CDR3 length: 13 residues. In germline, CDR1 is SGHRS, CDR2 YFSETQ. The V end was cut by 3 bases, the J end by 4 bases, with 8 bases between. The chain's CDR3 is CASSSGAGNTIYF. CDR3 bases: TGCGCCAGCAGCTCTGGGGCGGGAAACACCATATATTTT.

The chain recombines TRBV6-5 with TRBJ2-7, with D perhaps TRBD1 (6 bases). The CDR3 is 15 amino acids. The V end lost 5 bases, the J end lost 0 bases, and 14 bases lay between the germline ends. CDR1 is MNHEY, CDR2 SVGAGI, per germline. CDR3 DNA: TGTGCCAGCAGTCCGCCAGGGGCAATCTCCTACGAGCAGTACTTC. Translated, it gives CASSPPGAISYEQYF.

The V gene is TRBV7-8, the J gene TRBJ1-1, with D unresolved. V was pared by 1 base and J by 5 bases, with 11 bases between. This CDR3 comprises 14 residues. From germline, CDR1 is SGHVS and CDR2 FQNEAQ. The CDR3 DNA is TGTGCCAGCAGCTTAGATCGGTACCGAACTGAAGCTTTCTTT. As protein: CASSLDRYRTEAFF.

V gene TRBV5-4 combines with J gene TRBJ2-1, with 8 bases identical to TRBD2. The J segment lost 5 bases and the V segment lost 0 bases, leaving 4 bases of the junction unmatched. From germline, CDR1 is SGHNT and CDR2 YYREEE (reference sequence). CDR3 length: 15 amino acids. CDR3 sequence (DNA): TGTGCCAGCAGCTTGGGAGCGGGAGCCAACAATGAGCAGTTCTTC. It specifies CASSLGAGANNEQFF.

This clone is a singleton in its sample. The chain carries TRBV7-2 and TRBJ1-2, with D possibly being TRBD1 (6 bases). V was shortened by 4 bases and J by 3 bases, with 12 bases between the two germline ends. This CDR3 spans 14 amino acids. Germline CDR1 SGHTA, CDR2 FQGNSA. The CDR3 DNA follows: TGTGCCAGCAGCTGGACAGACCCGTACTATGGCTACACCTTC. Encoded protein: CASSWTDPYYGYTF.

The table lists this clone with a count of one. This rearrangement joins TRBV5-1 to TRBJ2-5; D perhaps matches TRBD1 (6 bases). V was trimmed by 4 bases and J by 3 bases, leaving 10 bases between them. The CDR3 sequence is 13 residues long. The germline V gene has CDR1 SGHRS and CDR2 YFSETQ. The CDR3 region is CASSTTGKETQYF. The DNA of the CDR3 is TGCGCCAGCAGCACTACAGGGAAAGAGACCCAGTACTTC.

Only one count was recorded for this clone. The chain combines TRBV18 with TRBJ1-2; D unclear. V lost 1 base and J lost 6, with 12 bases in between. The CDR3 length is 14 residues. Germline assignment: CDR1 KGHSH and CDR2 LQKENI. The CDR3 spells CASSPLPDLDGYTF. The CDR3 DNA sequence: TGTGCCAGCTCACCACTACCTGACTTGGATGGCTACACCTTC.

V is TRBV6-5 and J is TRBJ1-4; D not certain. The germline CDR1 and CDR2 sequences are MNHEY and SVGAGI. With 0 bases removed from V and 6 bases from J, the gap between germline ends came to 11 bases. The length of the CDR3 is 15 residues. CDR3 DNA sequence: TGTGCCAGCAGTTACTCGGGAGGGTCTTATGAAAAACTGTTTTTT. This encodes CASSYSGGSYEKLFF.

The rearrangement links TRBV18 to TRBJ2-5; maybe TRBD2 (5 bases). Germline assignment: CDR1 KGHSH and CDR2 LQKENI. The CDR3 has 13 amino acids. Trimming cost V 10 bases and J 4 bases, with 16 bases left between them. The CDR3 loop is CATLTPGRETQYF. The CDR3 coding sequence is TGTGCCACCCTCACGCCGGGGAGAGAGACCCAGTACTTC.

The chain joins TRBV5-1 to TRBJ2-7; D call uncertain. This CDR3 spans 14 amino acids. CDR1 is SGHRS and CDR2 is YFSETQ in the germline V gene. V lost 0 bases and J 5 bases, leaving 12 bases between the germline ends. CDR3 loop: CASSLAKQTHEQYF. CDR3 nucleotide sequence: TGCGCCAGCAGCTTGGCCAAACAAACCCACGAGCAGTACTTC.

This clone was found a few times. V usage is TRBV5-5 and J usage is TRBJ2-7; 10 bases agree with TRBD1. This CDR3 has 15 amino acids. Trimming removed 1 base from V and 4 bases from J; junction bases left unmatched: 5. Germline CDR1 reads SGHKS; CDR2 reads YYEKEE (reference sequence). Written as DNA, the CDR3 is TGTGCCAGCAGCTTGCGGACAGGGGGAGGGTACGAGCAGTACTTC. Its translation is CASSLRTGGGYEQYF.

The chain is built from TRBV28 and TRBJ1-5; TRBD1 might be the D (6 bases). V gave up 4 bases and J gave up 5 bases, with 12 bases separating them. Looked up from germline, CDR1 is MDHEN and CDR2 is SYDVKM. This CDR3 region has 14 residues. Written as DNA, the CDR3 is TGTGCCAGCAGTTCCGACAGGCGATATCAGCCCCAGCATTTT. It yields the protein CASSSDRRYQPQHF.

The V call is TRBV28, the J call TRBJ2-1; TRBD2 aligns across 13 bases. The V and J ends lost 4 bases and 0 bases, in that order; junction bases with no gene match: 15. In germline, CDR1 is MDHEN, CDR2 SYDVKM. This CDR3 is 21 amino acids long. The CDR3 region has the DNA TGTGCCAGCAGTTCACAGGGGAAACTAGCGGGGGGGCGCTTCTCCTACAATGAGCAGTTCTTC. This sequence encodes CASSSQGKLAGGRFSYNEQFF.

In its sample, this clone was seen once. The gene calls are TRBV28 and TRBJ2-5; 11 bases agree with TRBD1. J was trimmed by 5 bases and V by 8 bases; bases with no gene match: 10. The CDR3 has 15 amino acids. CDR1 and CDR2 (germline): MDHEN, SYDVKM. The CDR3 nucleotides are TGTGCCAGCCGACCTTCGGACAGGGGGCGCGAGACCCAGTACTTC. It is translated as CASRPSDRGRETQYF.

The chain uses TRBV7-3 and TRBJ2-5; weak D call: TRBD1 (6 bases). Germline loops: CDR1 SGHTA, CDR2 FQGTGA. This CDR3 contains 16 residues. V gave up 4 bases and J gave up 4 bases, with 19 bases separating them. The CDR3 coding sequence is TGTGCCAGCAGCTCCCCAACTTTGACAGGACGAGAGACCCAGTACTTC. Amino acids: CASSSPTLTGRETQYF.

V gene TRBV9 combines with J gene TRBJ1-5; 8 bases align to TRBD1. Germline V gene sequence: CDR1 SGDLS, CDR2 YYNGEE. This CDR3 has 14 residues. Trimming cost V 6 bases and J 7 bases; bases outside gene matches: 9. The CDR3 spells CASNGGQGEQPQHF. CDR3 DNA sequence: TGTGCCAGCAACGGAGGACAGGGAGAGCAGCCCCAGCATTTT.

The V gene is TRBV2, the J gene TRBJ1-6; 10 positions match TRBD1. Germline V gene lookup returns CDR1 SNHLY and CDR2 FYNNEI. The CDR3 totals 16 residues. The J segment lost 7 bases and the V segment lost 7 bases, leaving 10 bases of the junction unmatched. CDR3 coding DNA: TGTGCCAGCAAGCCCGGGACAGGGGCCGCAAATTCACCCCTCCACTTT. This sequence encodes CASKPGTGAANSPLHF.

The chain joins TRBV10-1 to TRBJ2-3, with 7 bases fitting TRBD1. The CDR3 length is 15 residues. Unmatched junction bases numbered 5, after V lost 5 bases and J lost 0 bases. From germline, CDR1 is WNHNN and CDR2 SYGVQD (reference sequence). The CDR3 loop reads CASSPQGPSTDTQYF. CDR3 bases: TGCGCCAGCAGTCCACAGGGGCCTAGCACAGATACGCAGTATTTT.